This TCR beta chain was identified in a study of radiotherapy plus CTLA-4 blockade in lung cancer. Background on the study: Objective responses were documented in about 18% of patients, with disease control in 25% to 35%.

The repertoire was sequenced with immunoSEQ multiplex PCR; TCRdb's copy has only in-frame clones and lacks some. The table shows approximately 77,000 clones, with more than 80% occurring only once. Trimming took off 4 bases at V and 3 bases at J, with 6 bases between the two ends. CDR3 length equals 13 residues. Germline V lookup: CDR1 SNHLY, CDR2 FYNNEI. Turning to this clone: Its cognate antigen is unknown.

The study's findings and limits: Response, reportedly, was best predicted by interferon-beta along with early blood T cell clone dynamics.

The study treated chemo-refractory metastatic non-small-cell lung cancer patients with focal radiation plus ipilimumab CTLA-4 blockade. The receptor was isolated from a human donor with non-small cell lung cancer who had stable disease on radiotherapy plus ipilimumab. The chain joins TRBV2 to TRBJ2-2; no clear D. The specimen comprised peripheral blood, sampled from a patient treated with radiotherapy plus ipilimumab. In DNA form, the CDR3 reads TGTGCCAGCAGTGTCGGGTACACCGGGGAGCTGTTTTTT. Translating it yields CASSVGYTGELFF.